Reported below is one T cell receptor beta chain. The CDR3 spans 15 residues. Germline V gene data show CDR1 as SEHNR and CDR2 as FQNEAQ (reference sequence). The V and J ends lost 5 bases and 4 bases, in that order; junction bases with no gene match: 10. This sample was taken from a study of blood T cells in healthy people across ages. With a J-beta primer mix and a sample-barcoded 5' primer, a second PCR ran 7 to 11 cycles. TCRdb reprocessed the 5' RACE reads via MiXCR and lists one record per CDR3 protein. The table has 450,000 to 600,000 distinct CDR3 sequences, about 28% seen once. These records were also assigned to another study, of T cells of mothers and their children. As reported in that work: Every microgram of extracted RNA entered cDNA synthesis, approximately 1.5 ug per 15 ul. Biologically related mothers and children overlapped slightly more than unrelated pairs, a non-significant difference.

V usage is TRBV7-9 and J usage is TRBJ1-2, with 7 bases identical to TRBD1. This sequence originates from a boy between 2 and 10 years old in good health. The sequencing sample was made of blood. CDR3 loop: CASSTTRQGVYGYTF. The CDR3 DNA sequence: TGTGCCAGCAGCACAACCCGACAGGGCGTCTATGGCTACACCTTC.